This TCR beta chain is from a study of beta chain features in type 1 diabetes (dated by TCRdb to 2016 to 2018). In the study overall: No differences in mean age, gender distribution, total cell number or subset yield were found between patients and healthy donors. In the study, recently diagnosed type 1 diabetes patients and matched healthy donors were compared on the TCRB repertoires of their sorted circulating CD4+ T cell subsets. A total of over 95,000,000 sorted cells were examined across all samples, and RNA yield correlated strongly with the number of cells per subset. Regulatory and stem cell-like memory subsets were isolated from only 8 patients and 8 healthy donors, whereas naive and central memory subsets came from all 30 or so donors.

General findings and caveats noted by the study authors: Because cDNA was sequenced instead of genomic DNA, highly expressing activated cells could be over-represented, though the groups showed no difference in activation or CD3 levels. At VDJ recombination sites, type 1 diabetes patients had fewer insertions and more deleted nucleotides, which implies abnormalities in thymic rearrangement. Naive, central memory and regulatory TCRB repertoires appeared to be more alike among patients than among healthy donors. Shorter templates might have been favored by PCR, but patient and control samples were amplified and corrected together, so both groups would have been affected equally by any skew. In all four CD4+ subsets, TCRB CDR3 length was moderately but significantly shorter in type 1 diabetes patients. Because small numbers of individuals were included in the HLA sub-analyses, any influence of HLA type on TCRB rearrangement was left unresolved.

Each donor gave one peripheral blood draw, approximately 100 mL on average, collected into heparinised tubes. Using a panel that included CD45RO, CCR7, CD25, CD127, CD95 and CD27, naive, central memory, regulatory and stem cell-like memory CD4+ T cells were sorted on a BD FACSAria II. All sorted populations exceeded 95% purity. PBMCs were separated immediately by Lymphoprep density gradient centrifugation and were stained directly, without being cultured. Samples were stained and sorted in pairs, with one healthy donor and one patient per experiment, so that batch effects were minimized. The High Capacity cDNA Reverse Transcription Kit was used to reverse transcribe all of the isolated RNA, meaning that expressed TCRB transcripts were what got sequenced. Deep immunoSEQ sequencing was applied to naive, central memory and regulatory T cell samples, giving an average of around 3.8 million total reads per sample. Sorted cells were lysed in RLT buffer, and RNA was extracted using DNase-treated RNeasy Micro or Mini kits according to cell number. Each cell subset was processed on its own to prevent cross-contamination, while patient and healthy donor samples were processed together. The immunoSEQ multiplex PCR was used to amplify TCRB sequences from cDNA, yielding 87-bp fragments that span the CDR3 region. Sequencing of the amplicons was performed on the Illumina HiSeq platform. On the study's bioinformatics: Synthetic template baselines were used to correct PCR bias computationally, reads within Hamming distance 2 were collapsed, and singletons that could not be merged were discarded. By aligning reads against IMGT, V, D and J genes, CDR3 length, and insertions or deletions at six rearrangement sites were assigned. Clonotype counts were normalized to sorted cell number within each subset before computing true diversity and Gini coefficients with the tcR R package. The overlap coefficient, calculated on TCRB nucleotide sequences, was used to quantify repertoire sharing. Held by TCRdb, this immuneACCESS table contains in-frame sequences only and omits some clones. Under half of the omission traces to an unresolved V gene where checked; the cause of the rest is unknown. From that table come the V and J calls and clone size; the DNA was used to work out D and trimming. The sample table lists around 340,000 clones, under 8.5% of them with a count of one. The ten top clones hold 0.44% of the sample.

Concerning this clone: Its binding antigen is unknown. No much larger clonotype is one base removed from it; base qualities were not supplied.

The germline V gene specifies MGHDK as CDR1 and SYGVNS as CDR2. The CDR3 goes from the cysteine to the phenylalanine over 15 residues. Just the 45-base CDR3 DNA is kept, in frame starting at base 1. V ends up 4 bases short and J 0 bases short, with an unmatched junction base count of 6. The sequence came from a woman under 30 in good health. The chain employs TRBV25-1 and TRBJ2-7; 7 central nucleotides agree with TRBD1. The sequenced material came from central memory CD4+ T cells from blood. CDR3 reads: CASSAGQRLSYEQYF. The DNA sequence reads TGTGCCAGCAGTGCGGGACAGCGACTCTCCTACGAGCAGTACTTC.